What follows are 2 T cell receptor beta chains derived from one specimen sequenced in a study of Tregs in tolerant kidney transplant recipients. Assay: immunoSEQ multiplex PCR; the TCRdb copy retains only in-frame clones and omits some. The repertoire holds fewer than 100,000 clones, 75% to 95% seen once, with 0.34% in the top ten. The sequencing used Tregs from blood, collected before the transplant. These receptors all come from a human donor who received a combined kidney and bone marrow transplant.

The chain recombines TRBV11-2 with TRBJ2-7; no clear D gene. Trimming shortened V by 4 bases and J by 2 bases, and 12 bases separated the two germline ends. This CDR3 contains 14 residues. Germline CDR1 and CDR2: SGHAT and FQNNGV. CDR3 DNA: TGTGCCAGCAGCTCCGATGACGGACCCTACGAGCAGTACTTC. Its translation: CASSSDDGPYEQYF.

This clone was counted a single time. V gene TRBV30 combines with J gene TRBJ1-3; 8 bases map to TRBD1. V was pared by 4 bases and J by 3 bases, with 5 bases of the junction left unmatched. This CDR3 has 14 amino acids. CDR1 GTSNPN and CDR2 SVGIG come from the germline V gene (reference sequence). CDR3 bases: TGTGCCTGGAAAACAGGGGGATATGGAAACACCATATATTTT. It is translated as CAWKTGGYGNTIYF.